The 3 T cell receptor beta chains below all came from one sample that was sequenced in a study of lymphopenia after photon versus proton radiotherapy. The repertoire was sequenced with immunoSEQ multiplex PCR; TCRdb's copy has only in-frame clones and lacks some. In the table there are some 41,000 clones, 85% of which are singletons. The source material was peripheral blood, sampled from a patient treated with photon-based radiotherapy. These receptors originate from a man aged 50 to 59 with gastric cancer.

The chain combines TRBV10-3 with TRBJ2-1, with TRBD1 matching over 8 bases. This CDR3 has 15 residues. The V gene end was trimmed by 0 bases and the J gene end by 6 bases; junction bases not matched to a gene: 4. Germline V gene data show CDR1 as ENHRY and CDR2 as SYGVKD. In DNA, the CDR3 is TGTGCCATCAGTGAGTCGGGCAGGGGGCCCAATGAGCAGTTCTTC. It encodes CAISESGRGPNEQFF.

The gene calls are TRBV5-6 and TRBJ2-2; the D is unclear. The germline V and J ends were trimmed by 3 bases and 3 bases, with 3 bases remaining between them. CDR3 length: 12 residues. CDR1 SGHDT and CDR2 YYEEEE come from the germline V gene. In DNA, the CDR3 is TGTGCCAGCAGCTGGGACACCGGGGAGCTGTTTTTT. It yields the protein CASSWDTGELFF.

In its sample, this clone was seen a few times. The genes are TRBV11-3 and TRBJ2-7, with 8 bases fitting TRBD2. V lost 0 bases to trimming and J lost 6 bases; unmatched junction nucleotides: 4. This CDR3 contains 14 residues. Germline V gene lookup returns CDR1 SGHNT and CDR2 YENEEA. As DNA, the CDR3 is TGTGCCAGCAGCTTAGACGGGAGGGCCCCCGAGCAGTACTTC. Protein sequence: CASSLDGRAPEQYF.